Presented here are 28 T cell receptor beta chains from one specimen sequenced in a study of cytomegalovirus exposure and HLA in healthy donors. Primers for the PCR totalled 60 Vbeta and 13 Jbeta. This table comes from immunoSEQ multiplex PCR, and its TCRdb copy is limited to in-frame clones, with some not included. This table lists some 51,000 clones. Sequenced input: PBMCs. Receptors originate from a man aged 35 to 55 in good health and CMV-seropositive.

The chain is built from TRBV7-3 and TRBJ2-1, with no clear D. CDR1 is SGHTA and CDR2 is FQGTGA in the germline V gene. Deletions cut 0 bases from V and 7 bases from J, with 7 bases between. This CDR3 contains 13 residues. CDR3 residues: CASSLTIINEQFF. CDR3 nucleotides: TGTGCCAGCAGCTTAACAATAATTAATGAGCAGTTCTTC.

This chain uses TRBV6-6 with TRBJ1-1, with D unclear. V was pared by 7 bases and J by 1 base, with 10 bases between. Germline-derived CDR1 and CDR2 are MNHNY and SVGAGI (reference sequence). This CDR3 comprises 13 residues. The CDR3 sequence: CASTPRGNTEAFF. The CDR3, as DNA: TGTGCCAGCACCCCTCGAGGGAACACTGAAGCTTTCTTT.

The chain employs TRBV6-1 and TRBJ2-2, with unresolved D. This CDR3 is built from 16 residues. CDR1 is MNHNS, CDR2 SASEGT, per germline. V was pared by 2 bases and J by 0 bases, with 10 bases between. The DNA for the CDR3 is TGTGCCAGCAGTGAAATAACTAAACCGAACACCGGGGAGCTGTTTTTT. This codes for CASSEITKPNTGELFF.

The genes are TRBV30 and TRBJ2-7, with TRBD2 identical over 7 bases. CDR3 length: 14 amino acids. V lost 0 bases, J lost 7 bases, and 9 bases stayed unmatched. The germline CDR1 and CDR2 sequences are GTSNPN and SVGIG (reference sequence). The CDR3, as DNA: TGTGCCTGGAGTGTACTAGCGAACGTGGAGGAGCAGTACTTC. Its protein is CAWSVLANVEEQYF.

The rearrangement links TRBV18 to TRBJ1-2; 7 nucleotides agree with TRBD1. The V segment lost 3 bases and the J segment 0 bases; nucleotides outside the gene matches: 4. Germline V lookup: CDR1 KGHSH, CDR2 LQKENI. The CDR3 length is 15 residues. The CDR3 is CASSPRGPTNYGYTF. Written as DNA, the CDR3 is TGTGCCAGCTCACCGAGGGGGCCTACTAACTATGGCTACACCTTC.

The CDR3 loop reads CASSPKTGANVLTF. CDR3 sequence (DNA): TGTGCCAGCTCACCCAAAACTGGGGCCAACGTCCTGACTTTC. The rearrangement joins TRBV18 to TRBJ2-6; D is ambiguous. The CDR3 spans 14 residues. The germline V gene has CDR1 KGHSH and CDR2 LQKENI. With 3 bases removed from V and 2 bases from J, the gap between germline ends came to 5 bases. Based on the CDR3 plus reference TRBV18 and TRBJ2-6, the full variable domain is NAGVMQNPRHLVRRRGQEARLRCSPMKGHSHVYWYRQLPEEGLKFMVYLQKENIIDESGMPKERFSAEFPKEGPSILRIQQVVRGDSAAYFCASSPKTGANVLTFGAGSRLTVL.

This sequence joins TRBV28 and TRBJ2-3; 9 nucleotides match TRBD2. There are 16 residues in the CDR3. The ends lost 3 bases at V and 4 bases at J; junction bases unmatched: 8. Germline V gene sequence: CDR1 MDHEN, CDR2 SYDVKM. The CDR3 sequence: CASSLVGGGASDTQYF. For the CDR3, the DNA is TGTGCCAGCAGTTTGGTGGGCGGGGGGGCGTCAGATACGCAGTATTTT. The whole variable domain, filled in from reference TRBV28 and TRBJ2-3, reads DVKVTQSSRYLVKRTGEKVFLECVQDMDHENMFWYRQDPGLGLRLIYFSYDVKMKEKGDIPEGYSVSREKKERFSLILESASTNQTSMYLCASSLVGGGASDTQYFGPGTRLTVL.

This chain joins TRBV27 and TRBJ2-1, with TRBD1 identical over 8 bases. The germline CDR1 and CDR2 sequences are MNHEY and SMNVEV (reference sequence). The CDR3 is made up of 15 amino acids. Trimming removed 6 bases from V and 6 bases from J; junction bases left unmatched: 10. The DNA for the CDR3 is TGTGCCAGCAGCCGCGCGGACAGGGAGGTCAATGAGCAGTTCTTC. It codes for CASSRADREVNEQFF.

The J gene is TRBJ2-1, the V gene TRBV7-2, with 10 bases identical to TRBD2. CDR1 is SGHTA, CDR2 FQGNSA, per germline. V shed 5 bases, J shed 5 bases, and the junction held 6 bases outside the gene matches. The CDR3 is 15 residues long. The CDR3 is CASSRWGTSDNEQFF. In DNA, the CDR3 is TGTGCCAGCAGCCGGTGGGGGACTAGCGACAATGAGCAGTTCTTC. Looking up the rest from reference TRBV7-2 and TRBJ2-1 gives the full variable domain: GAGVSQSPSNKVTEKGKDVELRCDPISGHTALYWYRQSLGQGLEFLIYFQGNSAPDKSGLPSDRFSAERTGGSVSTLTIQRTQQEDSAVYLCASSRWGTSDNEQFFGPGTRLTVL.

The chain links TRBV29-1 to TRBJ2-6; tentative D call: TRBD1 (5 bases). Per the germline V gene, CDR1 is SQVTM and CDR2 is ANQGSEA. Trimming shortened V by 6 bases and J by 6 bases, and 24 bases separated the two germline ends. This CDR3 contains 17 residues. The CDR3 loop reads CSVGPSDRGGEANVLTF. CDR3 sequence (DNA): TGCAGCGTCGGTCCGTCTGACAGAGGCGGTGAGGCCAACGTCCTGACTTTC.

V gene TRBV9 combines with J gene TRBJ2-7, with TRBD1 identical over 8 bases. Germline V gene data show CDR1 as SGDLS and CDR2 as YYNGEE. The CDR3 is made up of 14 amino acids. V was pared by 0 bases and J by 6 bases, with 5 bases of the junction left unmatched. The CDR3 is CASSVVAGGGEQYF. CDR3 in DNA: TGTGCCAGCAGCGTAGTGGCAGGGGGCGGCGAGCAGTACTTC.

CDR3 residues: CASTHPGGSNQPQHF. As DNA, the CDR3 is TGTGCCAGCACCCACCCCGGGGGGAGCAATCAGCCCCAGCATTTT. The rearrangement uses TRBV6-5 and TRBJ1-5, with a possible D match to TRBD1 (5 bases). Trimming took 7 bases from V and 1 from J, leaving 14 bases between them. Germline CDR1 MNHEY, CDR2 SVGAGI. The CDR3 spans 15 residues.

V usage is TRBV27 and J usage is TRBJ2-7; possible D gene TRBD2, 6 bases. V gave up 2 bases and J gave up 6 bases, with 17 bases separating them. Germline V gene lookup returns CDR1 MNHEY and CDR2 SMNVEV (reference sequence). The CDR3 totals 15 residues. CDR3 coding DNA: TGTGCCAGCAGTTTACGGCGGGACTCACGTCTCGAGCAGTACTTC. It yields the protein CASSLRRDSRLEQYF.

The DNA of the CDR3 is TGCAGCGTTGGGCTAGCGGGTGTAACCTACGAGCAGTACTTC. Its translation: CSVGLAGVTYEQYF. The chain carries TRBV29-1 and TRBJ2-7, with 8 bases that match TRBD2. The CDR3 is made up of 14 amino acids. Losses at the gene ends were 4 bases for V and 2 bases for J; bases not matched to a gene: 7. CDR1 SQVTM and CDR2 ANQGSEA come from the germline V gene.

The chain recombines TRBV9 with TRBJ1-2, with 7 bases lining up with TRBD1. This CDR3 spans 13 amino acids. With 2 bases clipped from V and 6 bases from J, the junction kept 4 bases outside the gene matches. The germline V gene encodes CDR1 SGDLS and CDR2 YYNGEE. CDR3 sequence reads: CASSVAGGNGYTF. The DNA of the CDR3 is TGTGCCAGCAGCGTCGCAGGGGGTAATGGCTACACCTTC. Together with reference TRBV9 and TRBJ1-2, the CDR3 gives the full variable domain: DSGVTQTPKHLITATGQRVTLRCSPRSGDLSVYWYQQSLDQGLQFLIQYYNGEERAKGNILERFSAQQFPDLHSELNLSSLELGDSALYFCASSVAGGNGYTFGSGTRLTVV.

The CDR3, as DNA: TGTGCCAGCAGGCCCTCCCCGGGCTATGGCTACACCTTC. It is translated as CASRPSPGYGYTF. J is TRBJ1-2 and V is TRBV27; the D is unclear. The CDR3 consists of 13 residues. Deletions cut 6 bases from V and 4 bases from J, with 12 bases between. CDR1 is MNHEY and CDR2 is SMNVEV in the germline V gene (reference sequence).

This chain links TRBV28 with TRBJ1-2; weak D call: TRBD1 (6 bases). The germline V and J ends were trimmed by 6 bases and 12 bases, with 20 bases remaining between them. This CDR3 spans 13 amino acids. Germline loops: CDR1 MDHEN, CDR2 SYDVKM. As DNA, the CDR3 is TGTGCCAGCAGCTCGGGACACTCCCGAGGAAACACCTTC. It codes for CASSSGHSRGNTF.

This sequence joins TRBV5-4 and TRBJ2-5; D may be TRBD2 (5 bases). Germline loops: CDR1 SGHNT, CDR2 YYREEE (reference sequence). The CDR3 sequence is 13 residues long. Trimming removed 3 bases at V and 5 bases at J, with 11 bases between. The DNA for the CDR3 is TGTGCCAGCAGCTATCTAGCTGGGGAGACCCAGTACTTC. Translation gives CASSYLAGETQYF.

The chain links TRBV5-4 to TRBJ2-2; D is unresolved. The germline gives CDR1 SGHNT, CDR2 YYREEE (reference sequence). The ends were cut back, 7 bases at V and 3 bases at J, with 4 bases in the middle. CDR3 size: 11 residues. As DNA, the CDR3 is TGTGCCAGCGGAGACACCGGGGAGCTGTTTTTT. This gives the protein CASGDTGELFF.

The chain employs TRBV5-1 and TRBJ1-2, with a tentative D call TRBD1 (5 bases). The length of the CDR3 is 12 residues. The V gene's germline CDR1 is SGHRS and CDR2 YFSETQ. Between the trimmed V and J ends, which lost 0 bases and 6 bases, there was a span of 6 bases. The CDR3 DNA reads as TGCGCCAGCAGCTTGGCAGGGAATGGCTACACCTTC. Amino acids: CASSLAGNGYTF.

V and J are TRBV28 and TRBJ2-7, with TRBD1 matching over 8 bases. V trimming: 6 bases; J trimming: 6 bases; junction bases outside the gene matches: 10. The germline V gene encodes CDR1 MDHEN and CDR2 SYDVKM. CDR3 size: 14 residues. CDR3 sequence (DNA): TGTGCCAGCAGACAAACAGGGGGGCGGGGCGAGCAGTACTTC. This gives the protein CASRQTGGRGEQYF.

The rearrangement links TRBV4-1 to TRBJ1-1; unclear D gene. The CDR3 is made up of 15 amino acids. Per the germline V gene, CDR1 is MGHRA and CDR2 is YSYEKL. V lost 0 bases and J 0 bases, leaving 8 bases between the germline ends. The DNA for the CDR3 is TGCGCCAGCAGCCAAGAGGAGGCTATGAACACTGAAGCTTTCTTT. This sequence encodes CASSQEEAMNTEAFF.

The V and J genes are TRBV7-2 and TRBJ1-2; no clear D gene. The CDR3 totals 13 residues. The V gene's germline CDR1 is SGHTA and CDR2 FQGNSA. V dropped 1 base and J dropped 3 bases, with 6 bases sitting between them. The CDR3 loop reads CASSLGTHYGYTF. CDR3 sequence (DNA): TGTGCCAGCAGCTTAGGCACTCACTATGGCTACACCTTC. Drawing the rest from reference TRBV7-2 and TRBJ1-2, the complete variable domain is GAGVSQSPSNKVTEKGKDVELRCDPISGHTALYWYRQSLGQGLEFLIYFQGNSAPDKSGLPSDRFSAERTGGSVSTLTIQRTQQEDSAVYLCASSLGTHYGYTFGSGTRLTVV.

The chain links TRBV7-3 to TRBJ2-7, with 8 nucleotides matching TRBD2. CDR3 length: 14 amino acids. Germline CDR1 is SGHTA and CDR2 is FQGTGA. The J segment lost 6 bases and the V segment lost 2 bases, leaving 6 bases of the junction unmatched. CDR3 region: CASSLAGGRGEQYF. CDR3 in DNA: TGTGCCAGCAGCTTAGCGGGGGGCCGTGGCGAGCAGTACTTC.

The chain has TRBV5-1 and TRBJ2-5, with 8 positions matching TRBD1. CDR1 is SGHRS and CDR2 is YFSETQ in the germline V gene. Losses at the gene ends were 5 bases for V and 5 bases for J; bases not matched to a gene: 8. CDR3 length: 14 residues. CDR3 sequence (DNA): TGCGCCAGCAGTTCACTCCGGGACAGGGAGACCCAGTACTTC. The encoded protein is CASSSLRDRETQYF.

The gene calls are TRBV19 and TRBJ2-7; 11 positions agree with TRBD1. The CDR3 has 15 amino acids. With V trimmed by 6 bases and J by 3 bases, 7 bases remained unmatched. Germline V gene lookup returns CDR1 LNHDA and CDR2 SQIVND (reference sequence). CDR3 nucleotide sequence: TGTGCCAGTAGAAAGGACAGGGGGCTAAGCTACGAGCAGTACTTC. It is translated as CASRKDRGLSYEQYF.

The chain recombines TRBV5-4 with TRBJ1-1; 7 bases map to TRBD1. Germline CDR1 is SGHNT and CDR2 is YYREEE (reference sequence). This CDR3 contains 15 residues. J lost 6 bases, V lost 2 bases, and 10 bases had no gene match. The CDR3 DNA is TGTGCCAGCAGCTTCGCAGGGGGAGGTGACGCTGAAGCTTTCTTT. Its protein product is CASSFAGGGDAEAFF.

CDR3 protein: CSVETGKKNGYTF. CDR3 DNA sequence: TGCAGCGTTGAAACAGGGAAGAAAAATGGCTACACCTTC. The chain combines TRBV29-1 with TRBJ1-2; D may be TRBD1 (6 bases). Germline assignment: CDR1 SQVTM and CDR2 ANQGSEA. The V end was cut by 2 bases, the J end by 6 bases, with 13 bases between. CDR3 length equals 13 residues.